This entry is about one T cell receptor (beta chain). Its specificity is unknown. The repertoire was sequenced with immunoSEQ multiplex PCR; TCRdb's copy has only in-frame clones and lacks some. Among tens of thousands of clones listed, 86% were seen once. This sample was taken from a study of somatic mutations in cytotoxic T cells in rheumatoid arthritis. Overall study: Purity of nearly 100% was reached when some V beta antibody-stained T-cell populations were flow-sorted, including V beta1+ cells sequenced for TCRB.

Recruitment of healthy controls drew on blood donors, who had a median age of roughly 57 years (range roughly 20-80) and were about 55% female. General study points: Between rheumatoid arthritis patients and age-matched healthy controls, CD8+ T-cell clonality showed no significant difference.

The CDR3 runs to 11 residues. CDR1 is MNHEY and CDR2 is SVGAGI in the germline V gene. The ends were cut back, 7 bases at V and 3 bases at J, with 3 bases in the middle. The source of this sequence is a woman in her fifties or sixties in good health. Sequenced input: CD8+ T cells sorted from blood. V gene TRBV6-5 combines with J gene TRBJ2-2; the D is unclear. CDR3 region: CASIHTGELFF. The CDR3 coding sequence is TGTGCCAGCATTCACACCGGGGAGCTGTTTTTT.